A selection of T cell receptor beta chains follows, all from one sample in a study of T cell responses to AZD1222 COVID-19 vaccine. Sequencing was performed with immunoSEQ multiplex PCR; in TCRdb, only in-frame clones are kept and a portion is missing. This sample has about 100,000 clones, with approximately 87% found just once. The sequences come from peripheral blood, collected on day 0 of AZD1222 vaccination. The origin of the receptors is an adult in good health. The CDR3 runs from the conserved cysteine through the conserved F or W. D genes are given only for firm matches. Where a row states a size, it is once, few, many or the class of an expanded clone; other rows omit it.

D	size	V	J	DNA	CDR3
.	.	TRBV4-1	TRBJ1-4	TGCGCCAGCAGCCAAGTCGGAGGAGGGGTCAGAACTAATGAAAAACTGTTTTTT	CASSQVGGGVRTNEKLFF
TRBD2	medium-sized	TRBV3-1/TRBV3-2	TRBJ2-1	TGTGCCAGCAGCCAAGATCTGCCTAGCGGGAGGGGGAATGAGCAGTTCTTC	CASSQDLPSGRGNEQFF
.	.	TRBV6-4	TRBJ2-1	TGTGCCAGCAGTGAATTTCTCGGAGGGGGTGAGCAGTTCTTC	CASSEFLGGGEQFF
.	.	TRBV5-4	TRBJ2-4	TGTGCCAGCAGCTTGGGGGATCCTCGGTTAGGGGACATTCAGTACTTC	CASSLGDPRLGDIQYF
TRBD1	.	TRBV7-9	TRBJ2-7	TGTGCCAGCAGGCCTGGGACAGGGGGAATCTACGAGCAGTACTTC	CASRPGTGGIYEQYF
.	.	TRBV7-2	TRBJ1-5	TGTGCCAGCAGCTTACGGGGGGGAGGGAATCAGCCCCAGCATTTT	CASSLRGGGNQPQHF
.	.	TRBV15	TRBJ1-5	TGTGCCACCAGCAGAGATCGAGGGAACCAGCCCCAGCATTTT	CATSRDRGNQPQHF
TRBD1	.	TRBV6-5	TRBJ1-2	TGTGCCAGCAGTCCACCTGTGGGACAGGGTTACGGCTACACCTTC	CASSPPVGQGYGYTF
.	.	TRBV27	TRBJ2-7	TGTGCCAGCAGTTCCCCCCAGGATAGCGGAACCTACGAGCAGTACTTC	CASSSPQDSGTYEQYF
.	.	TRBV7-8	TRBJ1-1	TGTGCCAGCAGTTCCGGGACGGGCATGAACACTGAAGCTTTCTTT	CASSSGTGMNTEAFF
.	.	TRBV2	TRBJ1-1	TGTGCCATACAGGGAGACACTGAAGCTTTCTTT	CAIQGDTEAFF
.	.	TRBV6-5	TRBJ2-2	TGTGCCTCGGCCAAGGAAACCGGGGAGCTGTTTTTT	CASAKETGELFF
.	.	TRBV6-5	TRBJ2-2	TGTGCCAGCAGTCCAATCAGGGTGACCGGGGAGCTGTTTTTT	CASSPIRVTGELFF
.	once	TRBV5-1	TRBJ1-1	TGCGCCAGCAGCTTAACGTCAATCGGGCGGAACACTGAAGCTTTCTTT	CASSLTSIGRNTEAFF
TRBD1	.	TRBV5-1	TRBJ1-1	TGCGCCAGCAGCTTGGGCCGGGACAGGGTAACTGAAGCTTTCTTT	CASSLGRDRVTEAFF
.	.	TRBV7-2	TRBJ1-3	TGTGCCAGCAGCTTAGCTTCACCCCTCTCAAGAGGGTTACAGAGGTCTGGAAACACCATATATTTT	CASSLASPLSRGLQRSGNTIYF
.	.	TRBV3-1/TRBV3-2	TRBJ2-1	TGTGCCAGCAGCCGGTCAACACAGGGCCCCTACAATGAGCAGTTCTTC	CASSRSTQGPYNEQFF
TRBD1	.	TRBV6-5	TRBJ2-7	TGTGCCAGCAGATCCGGGGACAGGCCCTACGAGCAGTACTTC	CASRSGDRPYEQYF
TRBD2	once	TRBV10-3	TRBJ2-3	TGTGCCATCAGTGAGACTCTGACTAGCGGGGATAGCACAGATACGCAGTATTTT	CAISETLTSGDSTDTQYF
.	.	TRBV19	TRBJ1-4	TGTGCCAGCAGTGGGATAGCTAATGAAAAACTGTTTTTT	CASSGIANEKLFF
.	.	TRBV6-4	TRBJ1-6	TGTGCCAGCAGTGCCAACGGGGAGGGTTCACCCCTCCACTTT	CASSANGEGSPLHF
.	once	TRBV24-1	TRBJ2-7	TGTGCCACCAGTGATTTAGTGTCTGGACATTACTCCTACGAGCAGTACTTC	CATSDLVSGHYSYEQYF
.	.	TRBV4-3	TRBJ1-1	TGCGCCAGCAGCCAAGTTTGGGGGATGAACACTGAAGCTTTCTTT	CASSQVWGMNTEAFF
TRBD1	.	TRBV19	TRBJ1-1	TGTGCCAGTAGTACCGGGACAGAGAACACTGAAGCTTTCTTT	CASSTGTENTEAFF
.	.	TRBV3-1/TRBV3-2	TRBJ2-1	TGTGCCAGCAGCCCCGATCCCGGGCTTCCTTTTAATGAGCAGTTCTTC	CASSPDPGLPFNEQFF
.	once	TRBV5-6	TRBJ1-1	TGTGCCAGCAGCTTATCGGACACTGAAGCTTTCTTT	CASSLSDTEAFF
.	.	TRBV27	TRBJ2-7	TGTGCCAGCAGTTTATGGAGGGGCGCCGAGCAGTACTTC	CASSLWRGAEQYF
.	few	TRBV13	TRBJ1-1	TGTGCCAGCAGCTTAGCTCCGAACACTGAAGCTTTCTTT	CASSLAPNTEAFF
TRBD2	.	TRBV12-5	TRBJ2-1	TGTGCTAGTGGTTTGGTACGGGGATCTAGCGGGAGTGTCGCTGAGCAGTTCTTC	CASGLVRGSSGSVAEQFF
TRBD2	.	TRBV13	TRBJ2-3	TGTGCCAGCAGCTTAGTATCCGGCGGGAGGGATACGCAGTATTTT	CASSLVSGGRDTQYF
TRBD2	.	TRBV5-1	TRBJ2-1	TGCGCCAGCGCCAACAGCGGGGGGGGCGCCAATGAGCAGTTCTTC	CASANSGGGANEQFF
TRBD1	.	TRBV6-6	TRBJ1-2	TGTGCCAGCAGCCGCGACAGGGCAGAGGGCTACACCTTC	CASSRDRAEGYTF
TRBD1	.	TRBV25-1	TRBJ2-2	TGTGCCAGCAGTGAAATGACAGGGGGCCCCGGGGAGCTGTTTTTT	CASSEMTGGPGELFF
.	once	TRBV29-1	TRBJ2-5	TGCAGCGTTGAAGGCACCGGCGGGGAGACCCAGTACTTC	CSVEGTGGETQYF
.	.	TRBV11-2	TRBJ2-7	TGTGCCAGCAGCTTAGCCGGTCGTACTAGAATCTCCTACGAGCAGTACTTC	CASSLAGRTRISYEQYF
.	once	TRBV18	TRBJ1-1	TGTGCCAGCTCACCCATTGACGGTGAAGCTTTCTTT	CASSPIDGEAFF
.	.	TRBV5-6	TRBJ2-5	TGTGCCAGCAGCTTAGATCAGGGGAGAGAGACCCAGTACTTC	CASSLDQGRETQYF
TRBD2	few	TRBV6-5	TRBJ2-7	TGTGCCAGCATCCCGGGAGGGGCAGCCTCCTACGAGCAGTACTTC	CASIPGGAASYEQYF
.	.	TRBV2	TRBJ1-2	TGTGCCATTAGAAGGGGGTTAAGTGGCTACACCTTC	CAIRRGLSGYTF
TRBD1	.	TRBV18	TRBJ1-2	TGTGCCAGCGCGTACCGGGACAGGGTAATTGATGGCTACACCTTC	CASAYRDRVIDGYTF
TRBD2	.	TRBV7-8	TRBJ2-1	TGTGCCAGCAGCTTAAACTCCTTAGCGGGAGGTTCGCAGTTCTTC	CASSLNSLAGGSQFF
TRBD1	.	TRBV18	TRBJ2-7	TGTGCCAGCTCACCCCCCGGACAGGCCGGCTACGAGCAGTACTTC	CASSPPGQAGYEQYF
TRBD1	.	TRBV7-9	TRBJ1-2	TGTGCCAGCAGCGGAACCGGGACAGGGACCTATGGCTACACCTTC	CASSGTGTGTYGYTF
.	.	TRBV11-3	TRBJ2-2	TGTGCCAGCAGTTATAATCCCGGGGAGCTGTTTTTT	CASSYNPGELFF
.	.	TRBV21-1	TRBJ2-2	TGTGCCAGCAGCTCCGGGGAGCTGTTTTTT	CASSSGELFF
TRBD1	.	TRBV18	TRBJ1-1	TGTGCCAGCTCACCGTTCGACAGGGGTGGCACTGAAGCTTTCTTT	CASSPFDRGGTEAFF
TRBD1	.	TRBV4-1	TRBJ1-3	TGCGCCAGCAGCCAAGAAAGGGTAAAGGGGGCAGGACTAGGAAACACCATATATTTT	CASSQERVKGAGLGNTIYF
.	once	TRBV3-1/TRBV3-2	TRBJ1-2	TGTGCCAGCAGCCACGCCGATCGGGGCTACACCTTC	CASSHADRGYTF
.	.	TRBV6-5	TRBJ2-7	TGTGCCAGTCAATCCCCAGGGTCGGGCTACGAGCAGTACTTC	CASQSPGSGYEQYF
.	.	TRBV18	TRBJ2-7	TGTGCCAGCTCACCACGCGGGGCTAGCTCCTACGAGCAGTACTTC	CASSPRGASSYEQYF
.	.	TRBV6-5	TRBJ1-2	TGTGCCAGCAACCCGACAGGAGACTCCTATGGCTACACCTTC	CASNPTGDSYGYTF
.	.	TRBV7-9	TRBJ1-5	TGTGCCAGCAGCGCAGGGTTTAGGAGCAATCAGCCCCAGCATTTT	CASSAGFRSNQPQHF